The 7 T cell receptor beta chains given below trace back to one sample, sequenced in a study of spatial heterogeneity in lung cancer. TCRdb re-called the 5' RACE reads with MiXCR, one entry per CDR3 protein. The table shows about 80,000 distinct CDR3 sequences, with 15% to 20% occurring only once. Time point given: sample taken at primary tumor resection. Sequencing of whole RNA from tumor, nontumor lung or frozen PBMC involved no sorting. The specimen was PBMCs, collected at surgery. Receptors were obtained from a male donor with early-stage non-small cell lung cancer.

The chain uses TRBV27 and TRBJ2-3, with D tentatively TRBD2 (6 bases). The length of the CDR3 is 14 residues. Germline CDR1 and CDR2: MNHEY and SMNVEV (reference sequence). V was shortened by 3 bases and J by 4 bases, with 11 bases between the two germline ends. This chain's CDR3 is CASSFSGRADTQYF. The CDR3 DNA sequence: TGTGCCAGCAGTTTTTCCGGGAGAGCAGATACGCAGTATTTT.

This clonotype was counted a few times. The chain combines TRBV2 with TRBJ2-3; TRBD1 aligns across 8 bases. The CDR3 covers 14 residues. V shed 6 bases, J shed 9 bases, and the junction held 11 bases outside the gene matches. Germline loops: CDR1 SNHLY, CDR2 FYNNEI. As DNA, the CDR3 is TGTGCCAGCAGCAACGGACAGAGGACAGGGACGCAGTATTTT. This gives the protein CASSNGQRTGTQYF.

The sample holds a few counts of this clonotype. V and J are TRBV20-1 and TRBJ1-1, with TRBD1 matching over 7 bases. CDR1 and CDR2 from the germline V gene are DFQATT and SNEGSKA (reference sequence). The V gene end was trimmed by 0 bases and the J gene end by 3 bases; junction bases not matched to a gene: 10. CDR3 length equals 16 residues. CDR3 in amino acids: CSARDAGRGYYTEAFF. DNA of the CDR3: TGCAGTGCTAGAGATGCGGGCAGGGGGTATTACACTGAAGCTTTCTTT.

The chain links TRBV6-5 to TRBJ1-6, with TRBD1 identical over 8 bases. The V and J ends lost 5 bases and 5 bases, in that order; junction bases with no gene match: 5. The length of the CDR3 is 15 residues. Per the germline V gene, CDR1 is MNHEY and CDR2 is SVGAGI. The CDR3 spells CASSRPTGDNSPLHF. In nucleotides, the CDR3 is TGTGCCAGCAGTCGCCCGACAGGGGATAATTCACCCCTCCACTTT.

Of note for this clonotype: Just one base apart from a much larger clone, this may be a read error. The chain couples TRBV2 to TRBJ2-2, with D possibly TRBD2 on 6 matching bases. The V gene's germline CDR1 is SNHLY and CDR2 FYNNEI. This CDR3 spans 16 amino acids. With 1 base removed from V and 3 bases from J, the gap between germline ends came to 12 bases. DNA of the CDR3: TGTGCCAGCAGTGAAGTGGGCGGGGCGTACACCGGGGAGCTGTTTTTT. Translating it yields CASSEVGGAYTGELFF.

This clonotype was observed a handful of times. The J gene is TRBJ1-1, the V gene TRBV11-2, with 8 bases that match TRBD1. The CDR3 length is 12 residues. Trimming removed 9 bases from V and 5 bases from J; junction bases left unmatched: 5. CDR1 and CDR2 from the germline V gene are SGHAT and FQNNGV. CDR3 DNA sequence: TGTGCCAGGGAAACAGGGGGGACTGAAGCTTTCTTT. Translating it yields CARETGGTEAFF.

This clonotype was found a few times. This sequence joins TRBV6-5 and TRBJ2-3; D may be TRBD2 (6 bases). Trimming shortened V by 8 bases and J by 4 bases, and 13 bases separated the two germline ends. CDR1 is MNHEY, CDR2 SVGAGI, per germline. This CDR3 comprises 13 residues. The CDR3 sequence is CASSDYGADTQYF. As DNA, the CDR3 is TGTGCCAGCTCGGACTATGGAGCAGATACGCAGTATTTT.